The next 27 T cell receptor beta chains were all read from a single sample in a study of blood T cell repertoires in COVID-19. TCRdb keeps only in-frame clones here, not all; method: immunoSEQ multiplex PCR. The table shows tens of thousands of clones, with 65% to 90% occurring only once. Sequencing was carried out using peripheral blood. These receptors were collected from a middle-aged man with COVID-19, enrolled during active disease.

CDR3 sequence: CASSRDRANTGELFF. CDR3 sequence (DNA): TGTGCCAGCAGCCGGGACAGGGCGAACACCGGGGAGCTGTTTTTT. The genes are TRBV7-2 and TRBJ2-2, with TRBD1 matching 9 bases. J was trimmed by 0 bases and V by 5 bases; bases with no gene match: 1. The CDR3 length is 15 residues. Germline loops: CDR1 SGHTA, CDR2 FQGNSA.

V is TRBV7-9 and J is TRBJ2-2, with 10 bases aligning to TRBD2. V shed 4 bases, J shed 1 base, and the junction held 0 bases outside the gene matches. CDR3 length: 15 residues. Germline assignment: CDR1 SEHNR and CDR2 FQNEAQ (reference sequence). The CDR3 bases are TGTGCCAGCAGCTGGACTAGCGGGAACACCGGGGAGCTGTTTTTT. Translation: CASSWTSGNTGELFF.

This chain joins TRBV6-5 and TRBJ2-1; TRBD2 is a possible D gene (5 bases). The CDR3 contains 14 residues. In germline, CDR1 is MNHEY, CDR2 SVGAGI. The V end was cut by 8 bases, the J end by 8 bases, with 19 bases between. The CDR3 here is CASLPDPAGDEQFF. The CDR3 nucleotides read TGTGCCAGCCTCCCGGACCCCGCGGGCGATGAGCAGTTCTTC.

The CDR3 is CATSRTTGDPYGYTF. CDR3 DNA sequence: TGTGCCACCAGCAGGACCACAGGGGATCCCTATGGCTACACCTTC. This chain uses TRBV15 with TRBJ1-2, with TRBD1 identical over 7 bases. V was clipped by 3 bases and J by 4 bases; unmatched bases: 8. The germline gives CDR1 LNHNV, CDR2 YYDKDF (reference sequence). This CDR3 comprises 15 residues. Using reference TRBV15 and TRBJ1-2 for the parts outside the CDR3, the full variable domain is DAMVIQNPRYQVTQFGKPVTLSCSQTLNHNVMYWYQQKSSQAPKLLFHYYDKDFNNEADTPDNFQSRRPNTSFCFLDIRSPGLGDTAMYLCATSRTTGDPYGYTFGSGTRLTVV.

This clone was seen only once. This chain uses TRBV6-5 with TRBJ1-6, with TRBD1 identical over 7 bases. Per the germline V gene, CDR1 is MNHEY and CDR2 is SVGAGI. The V gene end was trimmed by 3 bases and the J gene end by 9 bases; junction bases not matched to a gene: 8. The CDR3 is made up of 15 amino acids. Here the CDR3 DNA reads TGTGCCAGCAGTTATCGGCCAGGGGGACGTTCACCCCTCCACTTT. It is translated as CASSYRPGGRSPLHF.

The chain uses TRBV15 and TRBJ2-6; D might be TRBD1 (5 bases). Trimming left V 1 base short and J 0 bases short, with 10 bases between. In germline, CDR1 is LNHNV, CDR2 YYDKDF (reference sequence). The CDR3 is 17 residues long. CDR3 DNA: TGTGCCACCAGCAGAGGCCTACAGGTCTCTGGGGCCAACGTCCTGACTTTC. This codes for CATSRGLQVSGANVLTF.

This clone was recorded only once. The genes are TRBV6-2 or TRBV6-3 and TRBJ2-1, with D tentatively TRBD2 (5 bases). The germline CDR1 and CDR2 sequences are MNHEY and SVGEGT. There are 14 residues in the CDR3. Trimming took off 4 bases at V and 11 bases at J, with 18 bases between the two ends. The CDR3 sequence is CASSLGSTVTQQFF. CDR3 bases: TGTGCCAGCAGTTTGGGGAGTACCGTGACCCAGCAGTTCTTC.

V gene TRBV28 combines with J gene TRBJ1-2, with a possible D match to TRBD1 (5 bases). There are 13 residues in the CDR3. CDR1 and CDR2 from the germline V gene are MDHEN and SYDVKM. V lost 2 bases and J lost 13, with 17 bases in between. DNA of the CDR3: TGTGCCAGCAGTTTAGCGGGGACGGGCGGTGGCACCTTC. Protein product: CASSLAGTGGGTF.

This chain links TRBV19 with TRBJ1-5; 12 nucleotides match TRBD1. Germline V gene data show CDR1 as LNHDA and CDR2 as SQIVND (reference sequence). Trimming took 9 bases from V and 6 from J; bases not matched to a gene: 6. The CDR3 loop spans 14 amino acids. In DNA, the CDR3 is TGTGCCAGCAGCGGGACAGGGGGCTTTCAGCCCCAGCATTTT. This encodes CASSGTGGFQPQHF.

This clone was observed a few times. The CDR3 here is CSASTVYGYTF. The CDR3 DNA reads TGCAGCGCATCGACAGTTTATGGCTACACCTTC. This rearrangement joins TRBV29-1 to TRBJ1-2, with D perhaps matching TRBD1 (5 bases). In germline, CDR1 is SQVTM, CDR2 ANQGSEA. The CDR3 is 11 residues long. Trimming took 7 bases from V and 5 from J, leaving 11 bases between them.

The chain combines TRBV3-1 (or the pseudogene TRBV3-2) with TRBJ2-1, with D hard to call. Germline loops: CDR1 LGHDT, CDR2 YNNKEL (reference sequence). V shed 0 bases and J shed 9 bases, with 9 bases lying between them. The CDR3 length is 13 residues. The CDR3 DNA reads TGTGCCAGCAGCCAAGAAGTGCACAGTGAGCAGTTCTTC. Amino acid sequence: CASSQEVHSEQFF.

The V gene is TRBV6-6, the J gene TRBJ1-1; TRBD1 matches 8 bases. This CDR3 contains 13 residues. The junction had 2 bases not matched to a gene; V was cut back by 7 bases and J by 1 base. Looked up from germline, CDR1 is MNHNY and CDR2 is SVGAGI (reference sequence). CDR3 residues: CASNGQGNTEAFF. The DNA for the CDR3 is TGTGCCAGCAACGGACAGGGGAACACTGAAGCTTTCTTT.

CDR3 bases: TGTGCCAGTCCGCGTCTGCTTGAAAAACTGTTTTTT. This translates into CASPRLLEKLFF. The chain combines TRBV6-5 with TRBJ1-4, with unresolved D. Trimming removed 9 bases from V and 7 bases from J, with 12 bases in between. CDR3 length equals 12 residues. Germline lookup yields CDR1 MNHEY and CDR2 SVGAGI.

A single count supports this clone. The rearrangement uses TRBV3-1 (or the pseudogene TRBV3-2) and TRBJ2-1; 9 bases align to TRBD2. The V segment lost 4 bases and the J segment 8 bases; nucleotides outside the gene matches: 9. Germline values: CDR1 LGHDT, CDR2 YNNKEL (reference sequence). The CDR3 consists of 15 residues. The CDR3 protein is CASSPPREGRHEQFF. The CDR3 nucleotides read TGTGCCAGCAGCCCCCCGCGGGAGGGCCGTCATGAGCAGTTCTTC.

This clone was found a few times. This chain joins TRBV27 and TRBJ1-5; D is uncertain. Trimming took 4 bases from V and 2 from J, leaving 9 bases between them. Per the germline V gene, CDR1 is MNHEY and CDR2 is SMNVEV (reference sequence). The CDR3 covers 14 residues. CDR3 amino acids: CASSSVIGNQPQHF. CDR3 DNA: TGTGCCAGCAGTTCGGTAATCGGCAATCAGCCCCAGCATTTT.

The chain carries TRBV19 and TRBJ2-5; D perhaps matches TRBD2 (6 bases). Trimming left V 3 bases short and J 6 bases short, with 8 bases between. The CDR3 runs 12 residues. Germline values: CDR1 LNHDA, CDR2 SQIVND (reference sequence). The CDR3 DNA is TGTGCCAGTAGTATGGGGGGAAAGACCCAGTACTTC. It translates to CASSMGGKTQYF.

The V gene is TRBV6-5, the J gene TRBJ2-7; 7 nucleotides line up with TRBD1. The V gene's germline CDR1 is MNHEY and CDR2 SVGAGI. V was pared by 0 bases and J by 1 base, with 3 bases of the junction left unmatched. The CDR3 totals 15 residues. The DNA for the CDR3 is TGTGCCAGCAGTTACTCGGGGACAGCATCCTACGAGCAGTACTTC. This codes for CASSYSGTASYEQYF.

The genes are TRBV30 and TRBJ1-4; TRBD1 matches 8 bases. V gave up 4 bases and J gave up 2 bases; unmatched junction bases: 3. The length of the CDR3 is 14 residues. CDR1 and CDR2 (germline): GTSNPN, SVGIG (reference sequence). This CDR3 reads CAWTTGDTNEKLFF. The CDR3 DNA is TGTGCCTGGACGACAGGGGACACTAATGAAAAACTGTTTTTT.

This sequence joins TRBV28 and TRBJ2-2; D possibly corresponds to TRBD1 (5 bases). The V gene's germline CDR1 is MDHEN and CDR2 SYDVKM. The germline V and J ends were trimmed by 5 bases and 7 bases, with 11 bases remaining between them. The CDR3 covers 13 residues. CDR3 sequence: CASSPRVGGELFF. CDR3 bases: TGTGCCAGCAGTCCCAGGGTCGGCGGGGAGCTGTTTTTT.

This chain connects TRBV10-3 to TRBJ1-2, with 8 bases fitting TRBD1. V lost 7 bases and J lost 0; bases outside the gene matches: 7. Germline CDR1 is ENHRY and CDR2 is SYGVKD. The CDR3 is 15 amino acids. The CDR3 region is CAITGQGSTNYGYTF. The CDR3 coding sequence is TGTGCCATCACCGGACAGGGCTCAACTAACTATGGCTACACCTTC.

The chain couples TRBV5-4 to TRBJ2-1; 7 nucleotides agree with TRBD2. The CDR3 runs to 16 residues. Trimming took 5 bases from V and 7 from J; bases not matched to a gene: 15. Germline CDR1 SGHNT, CDR2 YYREEE (reference sequence). The CDR3 DNA sequence: TGTGCCAGCAGTCGGCTTAGTGGGAGGGCCATGAATGAGCAGTTCTTC. Amino acids: CASSRLSGRAMNEQFF.

V and J are TRBV30 and TRBJ1-4, with a tentative D call TRBD1 (5 bases). CDR1 GTSNPN and CDR2 SVGIG come from the germline V gene (reference sequence). The ends were cut back, 7 bases at V and 8 bases at J, with 23 bases in the middle. The CDR3 has 15 amino acids. This chain's CDR3 is CAFFSQGIGEEKLFF. DNA for the CDR3: TGTGCCTTCTTCTCCCAGGGAATTGGCGAGGAAAAACTGTTTTTT.

This clone occurred once. V is TRBV28 and J is TRBJ2-7; no clear D gene. Germline V gene data show CDR1 as MDHEN and CDR2 as SYDVKM. Trimming shortened V by 2 bases and J by 2 bases, and 7 bases separated the two germline ends. CDR3 size: 13 residues. The CDR3 nucleotides read TGTGCCAGCAGTTTAATAGAGACCTACGAGCAGTACTTC. This sequence encodes CASSLIETYEQYF.

V and J are TRBV30 and TRBJ1-5; the D is unclear. The CDR3 sequence is 14 residues long. Germline V gene data show CDR1 as GTSNPN and CDR2 as SVGIG (reference sequence). The germline V and J ends were trimmed by 0 bases and 7 bases, with 13 bases remaining between them. CDR3 bases: TGTGCCTGGAGTGTAGCAGGCGAATGGCAGCCCCAGCATTTT. Protein sequence: CAWSVAGEWQPQHF.

The chain combines TRBV5-4 with TRBJ1-6; 8 bases fit TRBD1. The V gene's germline CDR1 is SGHNT and CDR2 YYREEE (reference sequence). The trim removed 4 bases at V and 0 bases at J, leaving 6 bases unmatched. The CDR3 length is 17 residues. The DNA for the CDR3 is TGTGCCAGCAGCCCTGGACAGGGCCGCTCCTATAATTCACCCCTCCACTTT. Its protein product is CASSPGQGRSYNSPLHF.

The chain uses TRBV6-1 and TRBJ1-5, with D hard to call. Germline V gene data show CDR1 as MNHNS and CDR2 as SASEGT. The CDR3 is 13 amino acids. The V end lost 2 bases, the J end lost 2 bases, and 4 bases lay between the germline ends. The CDR3 sequence is CASSESGNQPQHF. Written as DNA, the CDR3 is TGTGCCAGCAGTGAATCAGGCAATCAGCCCCAGCATTTT.

The chain recombines TRBV6-5 with TRBJ2-6; the D gene is possibly TRBD2 (5 bases). Trimming took off 2 bases at V and 3 bases at J, with 11 bases between the two ends. Germline CDR1 reads MNHEY; CDR2 reads SVGAGI. The CDR3 covers 16 residues. The chain's CDR3 is CASSYREFGGANVLTF. CDR3 in DNA: TGTGCCAGCAGTTACCGGGAATTCGGTGGGGCCAACGTCCTGACTTTC.